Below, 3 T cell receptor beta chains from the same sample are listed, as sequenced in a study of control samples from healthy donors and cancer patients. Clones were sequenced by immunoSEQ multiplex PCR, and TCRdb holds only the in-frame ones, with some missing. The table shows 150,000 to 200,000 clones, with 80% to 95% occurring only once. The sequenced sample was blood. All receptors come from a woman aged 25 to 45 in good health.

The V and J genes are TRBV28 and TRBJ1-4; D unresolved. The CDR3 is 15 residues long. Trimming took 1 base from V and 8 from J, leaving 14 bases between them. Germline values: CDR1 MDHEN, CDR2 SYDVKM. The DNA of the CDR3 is TGTGCCAGCAGTTTATTTTCCGGGTTGAGCGAAAAACTGTTTTTT. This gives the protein CASSLFSGLSEKLFF.

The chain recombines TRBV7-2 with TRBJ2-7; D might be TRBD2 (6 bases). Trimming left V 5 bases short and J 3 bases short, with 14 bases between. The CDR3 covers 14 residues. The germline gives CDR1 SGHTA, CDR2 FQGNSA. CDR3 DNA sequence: TGTGCCAGCAGCCCTTCGGGACTTTTCTACGAGCAGTACTTC. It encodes CASSPSGLFYEQYF.

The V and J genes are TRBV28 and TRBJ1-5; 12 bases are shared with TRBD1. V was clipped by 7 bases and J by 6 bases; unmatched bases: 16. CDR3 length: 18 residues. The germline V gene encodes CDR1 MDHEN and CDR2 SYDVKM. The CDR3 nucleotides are TGTGCCAGCAACTCATACCGGGACAGGGGGCGCGTGGGTCAGCCCCAGCATTTT. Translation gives CASNSYRDRGRVGQPQHF.